The rows below give T cell receptor beta chains drawn from one sample of a study of CD8 T cells in ankylosing spondylitis. One entry per CDR3 protein, called by TCRdb with MiXCR from the 5' RACE reads. The table records about 840,000 distinct CDR3 sequences, approximately 10% of them present only once. The sequenced material came from blood, either unsorted or a sorted T cell fraction (not recorded which). Source of these receptors: a male donor with ankylosing spondylitis. The CDR3 runs from the conserved cysteine through the conserved F or W. A D gene is named only where the DNA matches it firmly. Size values are once, few and many counts, or a class for expanded clones, and some rows have none.

J: TRBJ2-7
D: .
size: .
V: TRBV18
DNA: TGTGCCAGCTCACCAAGGGCGGGGAACTACGAGCAGTACTTC
CDR3: CASSPRAGNYEQYF

J: TRBJ2-3
D: .
size: few
V: TRBV9
DNA: TGTGCCAGCAGCGTAGGCAGTGGGCTCACAGATACGCAGTATTTT
CDR3: CASSVGSGLTDTQYF

J: TRBJ2-1
D: TRBD1
size: .
V: TRBV20-1
DNA: TGCAGTGCTATACCACCCAGGACAGGGGGGAATGAGCAGTTCTTC
CDR3: CSAIPPRTGGNEQFF

J: TRBJ2-7
D: .
size: once
V: TRBV12-3/TRBV12-4
DNA: TGTGCCAGCAATTGGGGCTTACACTCCTACGAGCAGTACTTC
CDR3: CASNWGLHSYEQYF

J: TRBJ1-3
D: .
size: .
V: TRBV7-2
DNA: TGTGCCAGCGGGGGCTGGGGAAACACCATATATTTT
CDR3: CASGGWGNTIYF

J: TRBJ2-5
D: TRBD1
size: many
V: TRBV24-1
DNA: TGTGCCACCAGTAGTTCCACAGGGGACCAGTACTTC
CDR3: CATSSSTGDQYF

J: TRBJ2-1
D: .
size: .
V: TRBV20-1
DNA: TGCAGTGCTACCCGGGGGTGGTATGAGCAGTTCTTC
CDR3: CSATRGWYEQFF

J: TRBJ2-3
D: TRBD1
size: few
V: TRBV20-1
DNA: TGTTCACACGACAGGGCCACAGATACGCAGTATTTT
CDR3: CSHDRATDTQYF

J: TRBJ2-5
D: .
size: many
V: TRBV29-1
DNA: TGCAGCGTAGACCGAAGGCAAGAGACCCAGTACTTC
CDR3: CSVDRRQETQYF

J: TRBJ2-2
D: .
size: few
V: TRBV20-1
DNA: TGCAGTGCTAGAGTTTCGGCCCCAGCGAACACCGGGGAGCTGTTTTTT
CDR3: CSARVSAPANTGELFF

J: TRBJ2-6
D: .
size: .
V: TRBV5-1
DNA: TGCGCCAGCAGCTACCAGCTCTCTGGGGCCAACGTCCTGACTTTC
CDR3: CASSYQLSGANVLTF

J: TRBJ2-5
D: TRBD2
size: many
V: TRBV20-1
DNA: TGCAGTGCTAGCCCCCCCGGGAGGGTCGCTGAGACCCAGTACTTC
CDR3: CSASPPGRVAETQYF

J: TRBJ1-2
D: .
size: many
V: TRBV20-1
DNA: TGCAGTGCTGGGGGGGCCGCTAACTATGGCTACACCTTC
CDR3: CSAGGAANYGYTF

J: TRBJ1-3
D: .
size: .
V: TRBV10-2
DNA: TGCGCCAGCAGTGACAGGATAGGCAGGGGTGGAAACACCATATATTTT
CDR3: CASSDRIGRGGNTIYF

J: TRBJ2-1
D: .
size: few
V: TRBV10-3
DNA: TGTGCCATCAGTGAGTCGGATGGGGGCAGATACAATGAGCAGTTCTTC
CDR3: CAISESDGGRYNEQFF